This TCR beta chain derives from a study of post-analysis software for immune sequencing data. Study-level points and caveats: With F measure, samples from one preparation batch clustered together strongly. A significant reduction in normalized Chao1 diversity was observed in multiple sclerosis patients versus controls. Compared with controls, patients had more of roughly five TRBV segments, including TRBV5-6, TRBV5-1 and TRBV20-1.

Germline V lookup: CDR1 SNHLY, CDR2 FYNNEI. The CDR3 length is 14 residues. Researchers reported that TCR beta cDNA libraries carried unique molecular identifiers. T cells numbering 1 to 10 million yielded 450,000 to 500,000 cDNA molecules. From the PCR reads, TCRdb called clonotypes with MiXCR, one entry per CDR3 protein. The sample includes 820,000 or so distinct CDR3 sequences, approximately 50% of them seen just once. This clonotype was found a few times. As yet, its antigen is unknown. The sequenced sample was blood. The TCR originated in a girl aged 5-17 years with multiple sclerosis. This chain links TRBV2 with TRBJ2-1; no clear D. TRBJ2-7 explains the end of the DNA better; the J call may be wrong. CDR3 nucleotide sequence: TGTGCCAGCAGTGAATCAGTCGGCTACAATGAGCAGTACTTC. It encodes CASSESVGYNEQYF.